The 20 T cell receptor beta chains below all came from one sample that was sequenced in a study of tumour-infiltrating T cells in Burkitt lymphoma. Only in-frame clones appear in the TCRdb table, and some are missing; sequencing was by immunoSEQ multiplex PCR. The data show around 6,600 clones, more than 75% seen once. The sample taken for sequencing was tumor tissue. The receptors were sampled from a human donor with Burkitt lymphoma.

The genes are TRBV27 and TRBJ1-1; no definite D call. V was pared by 3 bases and J by 0 bases, with 11 bases between. CDR3 length equals 15 residues. The germline gives CDR1 MNHEY, CDR2 SMNVEV (reference sequence). The DNA of the CDR3 is TGTGCCAGCAGTTTCTCCCCAGGTATGAACACTGAAGCTTTCTTT. Protein product: CASSFSPGMNTEAFF.

This clone was seen a few times. The rearrangement joins TRBV7-3 to TRBJ1-1; 7 bases are shared with TRBD1. The CDR3 is 13 residues long. Germline CDR1 is SGHTA and CDR2 is FQGTGA. Germline trimming cut 5 bases from V and 6 bases from J; bases unmatched to any gene: 6. CDR3 amino acids: CASSQDRVSEAFF. In DNA form, the CDR3 reads TGTGCCAGCAGCCAAGACAGGGTTTCTGAAGCTTTCTTT. The full variable domain, rest sourced from reference TRBV7-3 and TRBJ1-1, is GAGVSQTPSNKVTEKGKYVELRCDPISGHTALYWYRQSLGQGPEFLIYFQGTGAADDSGLPNDRFFAVRPEGSVSTLKIQRTERGDSAVYLCASSQDRVSEAFFGQGTRLTVV.

V and J are TRBV5-5 and TRBJ2-1; 10 positions match TRBD2. The V gene's germline CDR1 is SGHKS and CDR2 YYEKEE (reference sequence). CDR3 length: 14 amino acids. The junction had 6 bases not matched to a gene; V was cut back by 2 bases and J by 10 bases. This CDR3 is CASSFFETSGEQFF. CDR3 DNA: TGTGCCAGCAGCTTTTTTGAGACTAGCGGGGAGCAGTTCTTC.

The chain combines TRBV6-1 with TRBJ1-5, with D uncertain. Trimming removed 6 bases at V and 6 bases at J, with 9 bases between. CDR3 length: 12 residues. The germline V gene encodes CDR1 MNHNS and CDR2 SASEGT. CDR3 nucleotide sequence: TGTGCCAGCAGCCCCAGGAGTCAGCCCCAGCATTTT. It translates to CASSPRSQPQHF.

V gene TRBV28 combines with J gene TRBJ1-5; 8 bases are shared with TRBD1. V was pared by 8 bases and J by 1 base, with 7 bases of the junction left unmatched. The germline gives CDR1 MDHEN, CDR2 SYDVKM. The length of the CDR3 is 15 residues. This CDR3 reads CASFRGLGSNQPQHF. The DNA for the CDR3 is TGTGCCAGCTTCAGGGGGCTGGGGAGCAATCAGCCCCAGCATTTT. Complete variable domain (other parts from reference TRBV28 and TRBJ1-5): DVKVTQSSRYLVKRTGEKVFLECVQDMDHENMFWYRQDPGLGLRLIYFSYDVKMKEKGDIPEGYSVSREKKERFSLILESASTNQTSMYLCASFRGLGSNQPQHFGDGTRLSIL.

The J gene is TRBJ2-7, the V gene TRBV2; D uncertain. The CDR3 has 12 residues. CDR1 is SNHLY and CDR2 is FYNNEI in the germline V gene. Between the trimmed V and J ends, which lost 2 bases and 8 bases, there was a span of 10 bases. The DNA for the CDR3 is TGTGCCAGCAGTGAATTGGGTCCGAAGCAGTACTTC. Encoded protein: CASSELGPKQYF.

This rearrangement joins TRBV5-1 to TRBJ1-1; D perhaps matches TRBD1 (5 bases). The ends were cut back, 4 bases at V and 5 bases at J, with 18 bases in the middle. CDR1 is SGHRS and CDR2 is YFSETQ in the germline V gene. The CDR3 runs to 15 residues. DNA of the CDR3: TGCGCCAGCAGCGAACCATCAGGGATGGCAACTGAAGCTTTCTTT. Its protein product is CASSEPSGMATEAFF.

J is TRBJ1-3 and V is TRBV4-2, with 7 nucleotides matching TRBD1. The CDR3 totals 15 residues. With V trimmed by 2 bases and J by 2 bases, 3 bases remained unmatched. Germline V gene lookup returns CDR1 LGHNA and CDR2 YNFKEQ. CDR3 sequence (DNA): TGTGCCAGCAGCCAACCGACAGGGACTGGAAACACCATATATTTT. Protein product: CASSQPTGTGNTIYF.

The gene calls are TRBV18 and TRBJ2-1; perhaps TRBD1 as D (6 bases). Germline V lookup: CDR1 KGHSH, CDR2 LQKENI. CDR3 length equals 16 residues. V was shortened by 5 bases and J by 1 base, with 15 bases between the two germline ends. The CDR3 sequence is CASSSYRGQSYNEQFF. CDR3 DNA sequence: TGTGCCAGCTCATCCTACCGTGGACAGTCCTACAATGAGCAGTTCTTC.

J is TRBJ1-2 and V is TRBV11-2; 10 bases map to TRBD1. The CDR3 is 17 residues long. V shed 5 bases, J shed 2 bases, and the junction held 11 bases outside the gene matches. Looked up from germline, CDR1 is SGHAT and CDR2 is FQNNGV. The chain's CDR3 is CASSAGLAGQGNYGYTF. The CDR3 nucleotides read TGTGCCAGCAGCGCCGGGCTCGCGGGACAGGGGAACTATGGCTACACCTTC.

This sequence joins TRBV7-9 and TRBJ2-7; D tentatively fits TRBD1 or TRBD2 (5 bases each). V was cut by 3 bases and J by 9 bases, with 15 bases left in between. The CDR3 totals 13 residues. In germline, CDR1 is SEHNR, CDR2 FQNEAQ (reference sequence). CDR3 in amino acids: CASSFAGGDGQYF. CDR3 nucleotides: TGTGCCAGCAGCTTCGCAGGTGGGGACGGGCAGTACTTC.

This chain joins TRBV2 and TRBJ1-2; no definite D call. V lost 7 bases and J 4 bases, leaving 13 bases between the germline ends. The CDR3 loop spans 13 amino acids. Germline V CDR1 and CDR2: SNHLY, FYNNEI. The CDR3, as DNA: TGTGCCAGCACCGCGCGGGAATCCTATGGCTACACCTTC. This sequence encodes CASTARESYGYTF.

The chain joins TRBV4-1 to TRBJ2-2, with TRBD1 matching 7 bases. Germline V lookup: CDR1 MGHRA, CDR2 YSYEKL. The J segment lost 4 bases and the V segment lost 3 bases, leaving 11 bases of the junction unmatched. The CDR3 loop spans 17 amino acids. The CDR3 sequence is CASSHSAGGLGTGELFF. The CDR3 DNA reads as TGCGCCAGCAGCCACAGCGCAGGGGGTTTAGGCACCGGGGAGCTGTTTTTT.

This chain links TRBV5-1 with TRBJ1-6; D ambiguous. CDR1 and CDR2 (germline): SGHRS, YFSETQ. This CDR3 is built from 18 residues. Trimming cost V 4 bases and J 6 bases, with 23 bases left between them. The CDR3 loop is CASSQDGRATTSNSPLHF. CDR3 bases: TGCGCCAGCAGCCAAGATGGGAGGGCTACCACAAGTAATTCACCCCTCCACTTT.

The CDR3 sequence is CASSKTLSNTEAFF. The CDR3 nucleotides read TGTGCCAGCAGCAAGACTCTTTCGAACACTGAAGCTTTCTTT. This chain links TRBV21-1 with TRBJ1-1. TRBV21-1 is marked as a pseudogene. The CDR3 runs to 14 residues.

As for this clone: The junction departs from the called germline gene at one end, perhaps through a read error. This rearrangement joins TRBV19 to TRBJ1-4; tentatively, D is TRBD1 (5 bases). The CDR3 sequence is 13 residues long. Germline V CDR1 and CDR2: LNHDA, SQIVND (reference sequence). Here the CDR3 reads CASSIREGGQPDF. CDR3 nucleotides: TGTGCCAGTAGTATCAGGGAAGGAGGACAACCTGATTTT.

The chain uses TRBV27 and TRBJ1-1; 10 bases agree with TRBD1. Per germline, CDR1 MNHEY and CDR2 SMNVEV (reference sequence). Trimming cost V 3 bases and J 10 bases; bases outside gene matches: 5. The CDR3 contains 13 residues. CDR3 sequence reads: CASSFRQGAVAFF. The CDR3 bases are TGTGCCAGCAGTTTCCGACAGGGGGCCGTAGCTTTCTTT.

This chain links TRBV11-2 with TRBJ2-2, with 14 positions matching TRBD2. The V and J ends lost 4 bases and 4 bases, in that order; junction bases with no gene match: 2. CDR3 length equals 16 residues. In germline, CDR1 is SGHAT, CDR2 FQNNGV. CDR3 loop: CASSSGTSGGTGELFF. The CDR3 DNA is TGTGCCAGCAGCTCTGGGACTAGCGGGGGCACCGGGGAGCTGTTTTTT.

The chain links TRBV5-6 to TRBJ2-1; tentative D call: TRBD2 (7 bases). V was cut by 0 bases and J by 7 bases, with 20 bases left in between. The CDR3 has 17 amino acids. CDR1 SGHDT and CDR2 YYEEEE come from the germline V gene. CDR3 nucleotide sequence: TGTGCCAGCAGCTTGGTCGGGGGAGGGGGGTCTGGGAATGAGCAGTTCTTC. Amino acid sequence: CASSLVGGGGSGNEQFF.

The chain carries TRBV5-1 and TRBJ1-2; D perhaps matches TRBD1 (6 bases). The CDR3 consists of 14 residues. Germline V gene sequence: CDR1 SGHRS, CDR2 YFSETQ. The V and J ends lost 4 bases and 2 bases respectively, with 12 bases between them. DNA of the CDR3: TGCGCCAGCAGCCCAAACACAGGGAACTATGGCTACACCTTC. Encoded protein: CASSPNTGNYGYTF.